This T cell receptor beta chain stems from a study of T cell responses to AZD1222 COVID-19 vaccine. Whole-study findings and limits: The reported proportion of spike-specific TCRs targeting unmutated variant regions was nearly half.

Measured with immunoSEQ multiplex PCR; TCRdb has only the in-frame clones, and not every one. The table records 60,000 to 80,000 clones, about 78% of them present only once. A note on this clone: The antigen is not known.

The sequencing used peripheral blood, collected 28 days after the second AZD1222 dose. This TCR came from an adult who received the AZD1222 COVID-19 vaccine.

The CDR3 DNA reads TGTGCCAGCAGCTTGGAGCGGGAGAGAGTGAAGTACTTC. This translates into CASSLERERVKYF. The gene calls are TRBV11-2 and TRBJ2-7; 8 nucleotides match TRBD2. The J segment lost 11 bases and the V segment lost 3 bases, leaving 9 bases of the junction unmatched. This CDR3 contains 13 residues. The germline V gene encodes CDR1 SGHAT and CDR2 FQNNGV. The whole variable domain, remainder taken from reference TRBV11-2 and TRBJ2-7, is EAGVAQSPRYKIIEKRQSVAFWCNPISGHATLYWYQQILGQGPKLLIQFQNNGVVDDSQLPKDRFSAERLKGVDSTLKIQPAKLEDSAVYLCASSLERERVKYFGPGTRLTVT.